The next 27 T cell receptor beta chains were all read from a single sample in a study of T-cell memory formation after mild COVID-19. TCRdb used MiXCR to reprocess the 5' RACE reads, holding one entry per CDR3 protein. This table has about 240,000 distinct CDR3 sequences, approximately 9% appearing once. Sequences were obtained from PBMCs or a T cell subset sorted from them (not recorded which). The receptors come from a man between 18 and 29 years old who had mild COVID-19 (a few samples of this study predate the infection). Cell type and time point are not known.

This clonotype occurred a few times. J is TRBJ2-5 and V is TRBV2, with 14 nucleotides matching TRBD2. The CDR3 has 15 residues. In germline, CDR1 is SNHLY, CDR2 FYNNEI. Trimming at V came to 10 bases and at J to 4 bases, leaving 8 bases not matched to a gene. The CDR3: CATLLGLAGVETQYF. The CDR3 bases are TGTGCCACCCTCCTGGGACTAGCGGGGGTAGAGACCCAGTACTTC. The full variable domain, in which reference TRBV2 and TRBJ2-5 provide the parts outside the CDR3, is EPEVTQTPSHQVTQMGQEVILRCVPISNHLYFYWYRQILGQKVEFLVSFYNNEISEKSEIFDDQFSVERPDGSNFTLKIRSTKLEDSAMYFCATLLGLAGVETQYFGPGTRLLVL.

The chain couples TRBV24-1 to TRBJ1-1; no clear D. CDR1 is KGHDR and CDR2 is SFDVKD in the germline V gene. The CDR3 runs to 13 residues. The ends were cut back, 1 base at V and 9 bases at J, with 11 bases in the middle. The CDR3 sequence is CATSDFFGGQAFF. The CDR3 nucleotides read TGTGCCACCAGTGATTTTTTCGGAGGGCAAGCTTTCTTT.

The CDR3, as DNA: TGTGCCAGCAGCTTAGATCGGGTAGATACGCAGTATTTT. Protein: CASSLDRVDTQYF. The V and J genes are TRBV11-2 and TRBJ2-3; unclear D gene. The V and J ends lost 0 bases and 5 bases respectively, with 6 bases between them. This CDR3 is 13 amino acids long. Germline loops: CDR1 SGHAT, CDR2 FQNNGV.

The chain combines TRBV5-4 with TRBJ1-1; 7 bases map to TRBD1. Unmatched junction bases numbered 6, after V lost 0 bases and J lost 7 bases. This CDR3 has 14 amino acids. Germline assignment: CDR1 SGHNT and CDR2 YYREEE (reference sequence). The CDR3 loop is CASSLEGGYGEAFF. In nucleotides, the CDR3 is TGTGCCAGCAGCTTGGAAGGGGGCTATGGTGAAGCTTTCTTT.

This clonotype was observed at least ten times. The CDR3 DNA sequence: TGTGCCAGCAGGATATTCCGGGACAGCTCTAATCAGCCCCAGCATTTT. It specifies CASRIFRDSSNQPQHF. The chain couples TRBV28 to TRBJ1-5; 7 positions match TRBD1. This CDR3 is 16 amino acids long. Germline V CDR1 and CDR2: MDHEN, SYDVKM. J lost 4 bases, V lost 6 bases, and 12 bases had no gene match.

In its sample, this clonotype was seen many times. V usage is TRBV5-1 and J usage is TRBJ1-1; D gene unclear. The V gene's germline CDR1 is SGHRS and CDR2 YFSETQ. The CDR3 is 14 amino acids. V was shortened by 2 bases and J by 1 base, with 9 bases between the two germline ends. The CDR3 reads CASSFADPNTEAFF. The CDR3 coding sequence is TGCGCCAGCAGCTTTGCGGACCCGAACACTGAAGCTTTCTTT. The full variable domain, in which reference TRBV5-1 and TRBJ1-1 provide the parts outside the CDR3, is KAGVTQTPRYLIKTRGQQVTLSCSPISGHRSVSWYQQTPGQGLQFLFEYFSETQRNKGNFPGRFSGRQFSNSRSEMNVSTLELGDSALYLCASSFADPNTEAFFGQGTRLTVV.

This clonotype was counted at least ten times. This chain links TRBV5-1 with TRBJ2-7; D may be TRBD2 (5 bases). The CDR3 covers 15 residues. The V gene's germline CDR1 is SGHRS and CDR2 YFSETQ. V was clipped by 4 bases and J by 0 bases, with 14 bases between them. The CDR3 here is CASSPGIGSSYEQYF. Here the CDR3 DNA reads TGCGCCAGCAGCCCGGGGATTGGGAGCTCCTACGAGCAGTACTTC.

The chain carries TRBV20-1 and TRBJ2-7; no firm D call. Looked up from germline, CDR1 is DFQATT and CDR2 is SNEGSKA (reference sequence). Trimming pared 3 bases from V and 3 bases from J, leaving 18 bases between. The CDR3 is 15 residues long. CDR3 residues: CSASRQALSHYEQYF. The CDR3 nucleotides read TGCAGTGCTAGTAGGCAGGCCTTATCCCACTACGAGCAGTACTTC.

The chain employs TRBV7-8 and TRBJ1-1; D is undetermined. Trimming shortened V by 4 bases and J by 4 bases, and 16 bases separated the two germline ends. Germline V gives CDR1 SGHVS, CDR2 FQNEAQ. CDR3 length: 15 residues. CDR3 region: CASSSLGSPATEAFF. As DNA, the CDR3 is TGTGCCAGCAGCTCACTCGGTTCCCCGGCCACTGAAGCTTTCTTT.

This chain uses TRBV6-5 with TRBJ1-1; unclear D gene. Germline CDR1 MNHEY, CDR2 SVGAGI. CDR3 length: 12 amino acids. V was cut by 2 bases and J by 6 bases, with 7 bases left in between. CDR3 nucleotide sequence: TGTGCCAGCAGTTACCCGATTGCTGAAGCTTTCTTT. It specifies CASSYPIAEAFF.

This clonotype appeared many times. The J gene is TRBJ1-3, the V gene TRBV5-1, with D possibly being TRBD1 (5 bases). The CDR3 spans 17 residues. Germline V gives CDR1 SGHRS, CDR2 YFSETQ. The V end lost 4 bases, the J end lost 0 bases, and 17 bases lay between the germline ends. Here the CDR3 reads CASSPGYRPASGNTIYF. As DNA, the CDR3 is TGCGCCAGCAGCCCAGGCTACAGGCCTGCCTCTGGAAACACCATATATTTT.

Ten or more counts support this clonotype. The chain couples TRBV6-5 to TRBJ1-3; the D is unclear. V was clipped by 5 bases and J by 2 bases, with 10 bases between them. The length of the CDR3 is 14 residues. Germline V gene data show CDR1 as MNHEY and CDR2 as SVGAGI. CDR3: CASSPQGAGNTIYF. The CDR3 bases are TGTGCCAGCAGTCCACAAGGCGCTGGAAACACCATATATTTT.

This clonotype has more than one count but fewer than ten. The J gene is TRBJ2-3, the V gene TRBV5-1; possibly TRBD1 or TRBD2 for D (5 bases each). This CDR3 spans 18 amino acids. The V gene lost 2 bases and the J gene lost 4 bases, with 23 bases spanning the gap. Germline-derived CDR1 and CDR2 are SGHRS and YFSETQ. The CDR3 bases are TGCGCCAGCAGCTTTCGGTTTAAAGGGACCCCCGTGGCAGATACGCAGTATTTT. Translated: CASSFRFKGTPVADTQYF. The variable domain in full, with the rest retrieved from reference TRBV5-1 and TRBJ2-3, is KAGVTQTPRYLIKTRGQQVTLSCSPISGHRSVSWYQQTPGQGLQFLFEYFSETQRNKGNFPGRFSGRQFSNSRSEMNVSTLELGDSALYLCASSFRFKGTPVADTQYFGPGTRLTVL.

At least ten counts were recorded for this clonotype. The V gene is TRBV20-1, the J gene TRBJ2-5; 14 bases match TRBD2. CDR1 and CDR2 from the germline V gene are DFQATT and SNEGSKA (reference sequence). CDR3 length: 17 residues. J gave up 2 bases and V 6 bases, and 11 bases lay outside the gene matches. This chain's CDR3 is CSAPRGTSGGEQETQYF. The CDR3 nucleotides are TGCAGTGCCCCGCGGGGGACTAGCGGGGGTGAACAAGAGACCCAGTACTTC.

The V gene is TRBV7-2, the J gene TRBJ2-3; 12 bases line up with TRBD2. The CDR3 covers 16 residues. The V and J ends lost 0 bases and 5 bases, in that order; junction bases with no gene match: 3. Germline V lookup: CDR1 SGHTA, CDR2 FQGNSA. CDR3: CASSLALAGGGDTQYF. The CDR3 DNA is TGTGCCAGCAGCTTAGCACTAGCGGGGGGTGGAGATACGCAGTATTTT. The full variable domain, in which reference TRBV7-2 and TRBJ2-3 provide the parts outside the CDR3, is GAGVSQSPSNKVTEKGKDVELRCDPISGHTALYWYRQSLGQGLEFLIYFQGNSAPDKSGLPSDRFSAERTGGSVSTLTIQRTQQEDSAVYLCASSLALAGGGDTQYFGPGTRLTVL.

The chain couples TRBV7-9 to TRBJ1-2; tentatively, D is TRBD1 (5 bases). CDR3 length equals 14 residues. V lost 2 bases to trimming and J lost 8 bases, with 15 bases between them. Germline CDR1 is SEHNR and CDR2 is FQNEAQ (reference sequence). CDR3 DNA sequence: TGTGCCAGCAGCTTACCCTCGGGGGTAGGGGGCTACACCTTC. Its protein product is CASSLPSGVGGYTF.

This clonotype was counted between two and nine times. The chain has TRBV7-3 and TRBJ2-3; tentatively, D is TRBD2 (5 bases). This CDR3 has 15 amino acids. The germline V gene has CDR1 SGHTA and CDR2 FQGTGA. The V gene lost 2 bases and the J gene lost 6 bases, with 15 bases spanning the gap. CDR3: CASSLQADLSDTQYF. CDR3 DNA: TGTGCCAGCAGCTTACAAGCGGACCTTTCTGATACGCAGTATTTT.

The V gene is TRBV12-3 or TRBV12-4, the J gene TRBJ2-4; TRBD1 or TRBD2 may be the D gene (5 bases each). Trimming removed 6 bases at V and 1 base at J, with 10 bases between. The length of the CDR3 is 14 residues. The CDR3 nucleotides read TGTGCCAGCAGCCCCAGGGAGGCCAAAAACATTCAGTACTTC. Its translation: CASSPREAKNIQYF.

J is TRBJ1-2 and V is TRBV5-1; 12 bases match TRBD1. CDR3 size: 16 residues. The germline CDR1 and CDR2 sequences are SGHRS and YFSETQ. The ends lost 2 bases at V and 3 bases at J; junction bases unmatched: 5. The CDR3 loop is CASSLPGTGGDYGYTF. The DNA of the CDR3 is TGCGCCAGCAGCTTACCCGGGACAGGGGGCGACTATGGCTACACCTTC.

About this clonotype: At one end, the junction sequence differs from germline, possibly due to a read error. This sequence joins TRBV28 and TRBJ1-3; TRBD1 might be the D (5 bases). CDR3 length: 14 amino acids. The germline V gene encodes CDR1 MDHEN and CDR2 SYDVKM. This chain's CDR3 is CASSDSTSGNAIYF. The CDR3 DNA reads TGTGCCAGCAGTGACAGCACCTCTGGAAACGCCATATATTTT.

This clonotype showed up many times. The rearrangement links TRBV7-6 to TRBJ2-3, with TRBD1 identical over 10 bases. The CDR3 is made up of 16 amino acids. V dropped 2 bases and J dropped 4; count of bases not matched to a gene: 6. CDR1 and CDR2 from the germline V gene are SGHVS and FNYEAQ. CDR3 in DNA: TGTGCCAGCAGCTTATCGGGGACAGGGGTGGCAGATACGCAGTATTTT. Protein product: CASSLSGTGVADTQYF. Filled out from reference TRBV7-6 and TRBJ2-3, the complete variable domain reads GAGVSQSPRYKVTKRGQDVALRCDPISGHVSLYWYRQALGQGPEFLTYFNYEAQQDKSGLPNDRFSAERPEGSISTLTIQRTEQRDSAMYRCASSLSGTGVADTQYFGPGTRLTVL.

This clonotype was seen only a few times. The chain recombines TRBV7-6 with TRBJ1-6, with D unclear. The V gene lost 5 bases and the J gene lost 0 bases, with 14 bases spanning the gap. Germline V lookup: CDR1 SGHVS, CDR2 FNYEAQ. The CDR3 extends over 17 amino acids. CDR3 bases: TGTGCCAGCAGCCCCCGCGCCGGGAGCTCCTATAATTCACCCCTCCACTTT. Translating gives CASSPRAGSSYNSPLHF. The full variable domain, in which reference TRBV7-6 and TRBJ1-6 provide the parts outside the CDR3, is GAGVSQSPRYKVTKRGQDVALRCDPISGHVSLYWYRQALGQGPEFLTYFNYEAQQDKSGLPNDRFSAERPEGSISTLTIQRTEQRDSAMYRCASSPRAGSSYNSPLHFGNGTRLTVT.

This chain connects TRBV7-8 to TRBJ2-1; D gene uncertain. Germline lookup yields CDR1 SGHVS and CDR2 FQNEAQ. The CDR3 has 11 residues. Deletions cut 5 bases from V and 15 bases from J, with 14 bases between. For the CDR3, the DNA is TGTGCCAGCAGCCCCTCCGGGCCCACGTTCTTC. Translated: CASSPSGPTFF. Full variable domain (missing parts from reference TRBV7-8 and TRBJ2-1): GAGVSQSPRYKVAKRGQDVALRCDPISGHVSLFWYQQALGQGPEFLTYFQNEAQLDKSGLPSDRFFAERPEGSVSTLKIQRTQQEDSAVYLCASSPSGPTFFGPGTRLTVL.

Only a few counts were recorded for this clonotype. This sequence joins TRBV9 and TRBJ2-2, with 7 bases aligning to TRBD1. J gave up 1 base and V 4 bases, and 10 bases lay outside the gene matches. The CDR3 length is 17 residues. Germline CDR1 SGDLS, CDR2 YYNGEE. The CDR3 DNA is TGTGCCAGCAGCTCCCCCCGACGGACAGGGAACACCGGGGAGCTGTTTTTT. Its protein is CASSSPRRTGNTGELFF.

This clonotype was counted between two and nine times. The rearrangement links TRBV27 to TRBJ2-3; 9 nucleotides align to TRBD1. V lost 6 bases, J lost 6 bases, and 7 bases stayed unmatched. The CDR3 consists of 14 residues. Looked up from germline, CDR1 is MNHEY and CDR2 is SMNVEV (reference sequence). The CDR3, as DNA: TGTGCCAGCAGGACAGGGGGGACGTGGGATACGCAGTATTTT. Translation: CASRTGGTWDTQYF.

The V and J genes are TRBV5-1 and TRBJ2-5; weak D call: TRBD1 (7 bases). CDR1 and CDR2 from the germline V gene are SGHRS and YFSETQ. Deletions cut 5 bases from V and 4 bases from J, with 21 bases between. The CDR3 extends over 16 amino acids. The CDR3 region has the DNA TGCGCCAGCAGGGTCCCGGTGACAGGGCGGGGAGAGACCCAGTACTTC. Protein product: CASRVPVTGRGETQYF.

This clonotype was seen only a few times. The V and J genes are TRBV4-3 and TRBJ1-1, with D maybe TRBD1 (5 bases). Between the trimmed V and J ends, which lost 4 bases and 11 bases, there was a span of 11 bases. CDR3 length equals 11 residues. CDR1 is LGHNA, CDR2 YSLEER, per germline. The DNA of the CDR3 is TGCGCCAGCAGCCTCGGGACTCAGGCTTTCTTT. Protein product: CASSLGTQAFF.